This T cell receptor beta chain was captured in a study of blood T cells in healthy people across ages. General study findings and limits: Because donor CMV status was unknown, expanded clonotype changes were possibly confounded.

CDR3 length: 15 amino acids. V was clipped by 6 bases and J by 5 bases; unmatched bases: 9. It was with a sample-barcoded 5' primer and a J-beta primer mix that a second PCR of about 7 to 12 cycles was run. MiXCR, applied by TCRdb to the 5' RACE reads, yields one record per CDR3 protein. The sample contains some 940,000 distinct CDR3 sequences, 25% to 35% of which appear only once. On this clonotype: Antigen specificity is unknown.

This same sample was also part of a study on T cells of mothers and their children. Per that paper: Not a single persistent microchimeric T cell clone was detected.

This sequence joins TRBV12-3 or TRBV12-4 and TRBJ1-2, with 10 bases that match TRBD1. The sample taken for sequencing was blood. This TCR came from a woman aged 35 to 49 in good health. The CDR3 nucleotides read TGTGCCAGCAGCTCACCGGGACAGGGGTGGTATGGCTACACCTTC. It specifies CASSSPGQGWYGYTF.